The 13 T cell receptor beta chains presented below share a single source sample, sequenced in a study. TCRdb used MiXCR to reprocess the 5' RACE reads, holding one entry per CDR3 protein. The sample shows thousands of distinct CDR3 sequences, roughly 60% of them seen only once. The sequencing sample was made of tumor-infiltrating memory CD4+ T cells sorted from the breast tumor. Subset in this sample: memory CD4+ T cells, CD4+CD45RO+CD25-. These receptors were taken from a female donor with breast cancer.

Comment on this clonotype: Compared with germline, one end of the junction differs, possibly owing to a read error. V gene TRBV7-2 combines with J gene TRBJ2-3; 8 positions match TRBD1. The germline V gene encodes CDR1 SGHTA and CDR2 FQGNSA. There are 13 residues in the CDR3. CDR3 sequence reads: CASSSYLTGGVAF. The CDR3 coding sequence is TGTGCCAGCAGCTCCTATCTTACAGGGGGAGTAGCCTTC.

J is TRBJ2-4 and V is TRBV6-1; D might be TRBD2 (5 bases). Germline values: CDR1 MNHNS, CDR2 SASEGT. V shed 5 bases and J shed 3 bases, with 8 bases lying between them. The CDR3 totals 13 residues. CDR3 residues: CASSSGNKNIQYF. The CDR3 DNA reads TGTGCCAGCAGTTCCGGGAACAAAAACATTCAGTACTTC.

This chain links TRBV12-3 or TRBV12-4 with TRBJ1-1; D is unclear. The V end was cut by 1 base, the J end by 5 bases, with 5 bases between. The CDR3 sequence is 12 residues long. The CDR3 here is CASSLGDTEAFF. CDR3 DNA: TGTGCCAGCAGTTTAGGGGATACTGAAGCTTTCTTT.

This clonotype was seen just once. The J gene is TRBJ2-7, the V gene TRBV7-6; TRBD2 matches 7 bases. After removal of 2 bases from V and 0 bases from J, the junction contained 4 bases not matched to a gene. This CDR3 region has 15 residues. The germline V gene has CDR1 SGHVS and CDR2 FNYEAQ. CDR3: CASSLTLAASYEQYF. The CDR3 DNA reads TGTGCCAGCAGCTTAACGCTAGCGGCCTCCTACGAGCAGTACTTC. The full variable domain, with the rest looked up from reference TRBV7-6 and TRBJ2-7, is GAGVSQSPRYKVTKRGQDVALRCDPISGHVSLYWYRQALGQGPEFLTYFNYEAQQDKSGLPNDRFSAERPEGSISTLTIQRTEQRDSAMYRCASSLTLAASYEQYFGPGTRLTVT.

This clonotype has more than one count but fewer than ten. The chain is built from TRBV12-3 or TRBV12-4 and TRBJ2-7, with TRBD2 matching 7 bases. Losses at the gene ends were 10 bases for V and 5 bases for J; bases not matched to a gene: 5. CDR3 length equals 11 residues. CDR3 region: CATREGNEQYF. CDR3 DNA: TGTGCCACGAGGGAGGGCAACGAGCAGTACTTC.

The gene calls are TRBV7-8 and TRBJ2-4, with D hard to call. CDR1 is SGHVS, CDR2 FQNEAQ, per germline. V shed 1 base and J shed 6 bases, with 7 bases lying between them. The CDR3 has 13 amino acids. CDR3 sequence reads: CASSLGGRNIQYF. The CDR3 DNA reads TGTGCCAGCAGCTTAGGAGGCAGAAACATTCAGTACTTC.

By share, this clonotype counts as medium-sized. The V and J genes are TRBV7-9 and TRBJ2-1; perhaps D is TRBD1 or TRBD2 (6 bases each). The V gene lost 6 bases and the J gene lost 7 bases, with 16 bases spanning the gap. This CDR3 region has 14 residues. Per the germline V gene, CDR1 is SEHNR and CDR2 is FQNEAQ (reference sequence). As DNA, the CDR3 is TGTGCCAGCAGGGCCCGGGGGCCCCGGAATGAGCAGTTCTTC. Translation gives CASRARGPRNEQFF.

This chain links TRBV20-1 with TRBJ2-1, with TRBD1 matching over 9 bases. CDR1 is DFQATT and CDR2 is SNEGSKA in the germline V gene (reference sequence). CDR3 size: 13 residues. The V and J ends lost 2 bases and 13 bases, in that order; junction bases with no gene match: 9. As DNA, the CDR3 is TGCAGTGCTAGACGGGACAGGGACCCGGAACAGTTCTTC. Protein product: CSARRDRDPEQFF.

The CDR3 coding sequence is TGCAGCGTCCTCGGGGGGCGCAGCACAGATACGCAGTATTTT. Translated: CSVLGGRSTDTQYF. This chain joins TRBV29-1 and TRBJ2-3; tentative D call: TRBD2 (7 bases). This CDR3 comprises 14 residues. Between the trimmed V and J ends, which lost 6 bases and 0 bases, there was a span of 13 bases. In germline, CDR1 is SQVTM, CDR2 ANQGSEA.

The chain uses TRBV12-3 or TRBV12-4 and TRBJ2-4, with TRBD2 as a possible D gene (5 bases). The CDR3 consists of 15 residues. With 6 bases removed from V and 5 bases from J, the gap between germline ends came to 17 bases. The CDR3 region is CASSLGGLIENIQYF. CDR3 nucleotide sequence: TGTGCCAGCAGCTTGGGCGGACTCATAGAAAACATTCAGTACTTC.

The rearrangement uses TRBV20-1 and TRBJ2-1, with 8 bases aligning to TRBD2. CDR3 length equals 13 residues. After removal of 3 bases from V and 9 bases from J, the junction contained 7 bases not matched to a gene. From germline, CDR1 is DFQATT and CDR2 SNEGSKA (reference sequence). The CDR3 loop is CSARGTRDVEQFF. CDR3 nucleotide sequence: TGCAGTGCTAGGGGGACTAGGGATGTTGAGCAGTTCTTC.

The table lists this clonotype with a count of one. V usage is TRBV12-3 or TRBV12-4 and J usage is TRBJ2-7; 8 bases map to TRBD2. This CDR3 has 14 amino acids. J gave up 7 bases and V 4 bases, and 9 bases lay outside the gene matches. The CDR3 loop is CASSYRAGAGEQYF. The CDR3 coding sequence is TGTGCCAGCAGTTATAGAGCGGGGGCGGGAGAGCAGTACTTC.

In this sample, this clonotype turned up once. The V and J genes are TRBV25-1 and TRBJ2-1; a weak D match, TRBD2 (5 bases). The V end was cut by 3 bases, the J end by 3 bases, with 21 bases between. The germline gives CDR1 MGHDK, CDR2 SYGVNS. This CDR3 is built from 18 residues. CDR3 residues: CASSDSPSPAADYNEQFF. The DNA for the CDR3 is TGTGCCAGCAGTGATTCCCCATCACCAGCGGCGGACTACAATGAGCAGTTCTTC.